Below, 23 T cell receptor beta chains from the same sample are listed, as sequenced in a study of CD8+CD57+ T cells in acquired aplastic anemia (dated by TCRdb to the late 2010s). Flow cytometry had shown CD8+CD57+ cell expansion in the patients selected for sequencing. Sequenced using an Illumina HiSeq 2000. Profiling of TCR beta VDJ combinations and CDR3 sequences used genomic DNA as the template. Using fastp trimming at Q25 and MiXCR clonotype assembly, TCRdb reanalyzed the public sequencing data and kept in-frame beta chains. Each entry is one CDR3 protein sequence, shown with its most common DNA and genes. The sample has over 150,000 distinct CDR3 sequences on record, around half of them singletons. Over 9.5% of the sample lies in the top ten. Sequencing was carried out using sorted CD4+, CD8+, or CD8+CD57+ T cells (not recorded which) from PBMCs. The receptors come from a human donor with aplastic anemia.

This clonotype has more than one count but fewer than ten. The V call is TRBV29-1, the J call TRBJ1-3; 9 positions match TRBD1. The CDR3 length is 14 residues. J gave up 1 base and V 7 bases, and 5 bases lay outside the gene matches. Looked up from germline, CDR1 is SQVTM and CDR2 is ANQGSEA. CDR3 DNA sequence: TGCAGCGCAAAACAGGGGGCGTCTGGAAACACCATATATTTT. Residues: CSAKQGASGNTIYF.

This clonotype has only a few counts. The rearrangement uses TRBV10-3 and TRBJ2-7; D is possibly TRBD1 or TRBD2 (6 bases each). V gave up 0 bases and J gave up 4 bases, with 13 bases separating them. This CDR3 is 15 amino acids long. Germline CDR1 ENHRY, CDR2 SYGVKD. The CDR3 sequence: CAISESGGREYEQYF. CDR3 DNA: TGTGCCATCAGTGAGTCGGGGGGCAGGGAATACGAGCAGTACTTC.

The chain joins TRBV24-1 to TRBJ2-4; TRBD2 aligns across 11 bases. This CDR3 is 17 amino acids long. Losses at the gene ends were 7 bases for V and 8 bases for J; bases not matched to a gene: 15. Germline V gives CDR1 KGHDR, CDR2 SFDVKD. The CDR3 DNA sequence: TGTGCCACCAGCGTGACTAGCGGGGCCCTCATTAAAGACATTCAGTACTTC. Protein sequence: CATSVTSGALIKDIQYF.

This clonotype showed up many times. V usage is TRBV11-2 and J usage is TRBJ2-5; 9 bases are a match to TRBD2. Germline lookup yields CDR1 SGHAT and CDR2 FQNNGV. V shed 0 bases and J 3 bases; nucleotides not matched to a gene: 8. The CDR3 is made up of 17 amino acids. CDR3 DNA: TGTGCCAGCAGCTTAGAAGGATTAGCGGGGGTTAAAGAGACCCAGTACTTC. It translates to CASSLEGLAGVKETQYF.

This clonotype has a single count. The CDR3 spells CASSLDRQGRYGYTF. The CDR3 nucleotides are TGTGCCAGCAGCTTAGATCGGCAGGGAAGGTATGGCTACACCTTC. The chain is built from TRBV11-2 and TRBJ1-2; the D gene is possibly TRBD1 (5 bases). Germline V CDR1 and CDR2: SGHAT, FQNNGV. Trimming took 0 bases from V and 5 from J, leaving 13 bases between them. There are 15 residues in the CDR3.

The chain is built from TRBV7-8 and TRBJ2-7; D is ambiguous. V lost 5 bases to trimming and J lost 3 bases, with 8 bases between them. This CDR3 is built from 12 residues. Germline CDR1 reads SGHVS; CDR2 reads FQNEAQ. The CDR3 here is CASSRPSYEQYF. In DNA form, the CDR3 reads TGTGCCAGCAGCCGACCTAGCTACGAGCAGTACTTC. Variable domain in full (rest from reference TRBV7-8 and TRBJ2-7): GAGVSQSPRYKVAKRGQDVALRCDPISGHVSLFWYQQALGQGPEFLTYFQNEAQLDKSGLPSDRFFAERPEGSVSTLKIQRTQQEDSAVYLCASSRPSYEQYFGPGTRLTVT.

This sequence joins TRBV2 and TRBJ2-7; 12 nucleotides agree with TRBD2. CDR1 and CDR2 (germline): SNHLY, FYNNEI. Trimming at V came to 7 bases and at J to 0 bases, leaving 7 bases not matched to a gene. The CDR3 loop spans 16 amino acids. Here the CDR3 DNA reads TGTGCCAGCATTGGTCTAGCGGGGGGGCCCTCCTACGAGCAGTACTTC. Protein: CASIGLAGGPSYEQYF. Drawing the rest from reference TRBV2 and TRBJ2-7, the complete variable domain is EPEVTQTPSHQVTQMGQEVILRCVPISNHLYFYWYRQILGQKVEFLVSFYNNEISEKSEIFDDQFSVERPDGSNFTLKIRSTKLEDSAMYFCASIGLAGGPSYEQYFGPGTRLTVT.

The sample holds many counts of this clonotype. The chain is built from TRBV7-3 and TRBJ2-2, with D perhaps matching TRBD1 (5 bases). The CDR3 spans 16 residues. In germline, CDR1 is SGHTA, CDR2 FQGTGA. V was cut by 6 bases and J by 4 bases, with 18 bases left in between. CDR3 amino acids: CASRWDLGPGTGELFF. CDR3 DNA: TGTGCCAGCAGGTGGGATCTGGGGCCGGGCACCGGGGAGCTGTTTTTT.

The chain employs TRBV7-2 and TRBJ2-1, with unresolved D. V lost 5 bases to trimming and J lost 10 bases, with 15 bases between them. Germline V gene data show CDR1 as SGHTA and CDR2 as FQGNSA. CDR3 length equals 13 residues. The CDR3 bases are TGTGCCAGCAGCCAAGCCCTGTTGTGGGAGCAGTTCTTC. Translation: CASSQALLWEQFF.

This clonotype was counted many times. The gene calls are TRBV7-2 and TRBJ2-2; D not resolved. CDR3 length: 15 amino acids. V lost 0 bases, J lost 1 base, and 6 bases lay in between. The germline gives CDR1 SGHTA, CDR2 FQGNSA. CDR3 amino acids: CASSLAFGNTGELFF. CDR3 DNA sequence: TGTGCCAGCAGCTTAGCATTCGGGAACACCGGGGAGCTGTTTTTT.

This clonotype was seen repeatedly, ten times or more. The genes are TRBV7-9 and TRBJ2-3, with a tentative D call TRBD2 (5 bases). The length of the CDR3 is 15 residues. Germline V lookup: CDR1 SEHNR, CDR2 FQNEAQ (reference sequence). Trimming pared 6 bases from V and 4 bases from J, leaving 17 bases between. CDR3: CASRKVGDRSDTQYF. CDR3 DNA sequence: TGTGCCAGCAGAAAGGTCGGGGATCGGTCAGATACGCAGTATTTT.

A remark on this clonotype: One junction end disagrees with the germline gene, perhaps due to a read error. The genes are TRBV15 and TRBJ2-2; 12 bases fit TRBD2. This CDR3 is 17 amino acids long. CDR1 is LNHNV and CDR2 is YYDKDF in the germline V gene (reference sequence). The chain's CDR3 is CATSTLWTSGDTGELFF. The CDR3, as DNA: TGTGCCACGAGCACCCTTTGGACTAGCGGGGACACCGGGGAGCTGTTTTTT. The full variable domain, completed using reference TRBV15 and TRBJ2-2, is DAMVIQNPRYQVTQFGKPVTLSCSQTLNHNVMYWYQQKSSQAPKLLFHYYDKDFNNEADTPDNFQSRRPNTSFCFLDIRSPGLGDTAMYLCATSTLWTSGDTGELFFGEGSRLTVL.

The chain joins TRBV20-1 to TRBJ2-3; D gene unclear. Germline CDR1 reads DFQATT; CDR2 reads SNEGSKA (reference sequence). Trimming stripped 6 bases from V and 1 base from J, with 20 bases between. The CDR3 runs to 16 residues. The CDR3 loop is CSAEKGKWPGTDTQYF. CDR3 sequence (DNA): TGCAGTGCCGAGAAGGGAAAGTGGCCCGGCACAGATACGCAGTATTTT.

The V call is TRBV29-1, the J call TRBJ2-7; D not resolved. The germline V and J ends were trimmed by 6 bases and 0 bases, with 12 bases remaining between them. The CDR3 consists of 13 residues. Germline V lookup: CDR1 SQVTM, CDR2 ANQGSEA. CDR3 sequence reads: CSVHFRSSYEQYF. The CDR3 nucleotides read TGCAGCGTCCACTTTCGTAGCTCCTACGAGCAGTACTTC.

This rearrangement joins TRBV7-2 to TRBJ2-5; D gene uncertain. With 4 bases removed from V and 4 bases from J, the gap between germline ends came to 10 bases. Germline V gene lookup returns CDR1 SGHTA and CDR2 FQGNSA. This CDR3 comprises 13 residues. In DNA, the CDR3 is TGTGCCAGCAGCTCCTCACAGCGAGAGACCCAGTACTTC. This codes for CASSSSQRETQYF.

As concerns this clonotype: Mismatch with germline at one junction end may stem from a read error. The J gene is TRBJ2-3, the V gene TRBV6-1, with TRBD2 matching 7 bases. This CDR3 is built from 14 residues. Germline V gives CDR1 MNHNS, CDR2 SASEGT. The CDR3 loop reads CVSRPLAIMDTQYF. The CDR3 region has the DNA TGTGTCAGCAGGCCACTAGCGATTATGGATACGCAGTATTTT.

This sequence joins TRBV9 and TRBJ1-2; D gene ambiguous. The CDR3 consists of 14 residues. CDR1 and CDR2 (germline): SGDLS, YYNGEE. Trimming stripped 3 bases from V and 4 bases from J, with 13 bases between. The CDR3 loop reads CASSANSGSYGYTF. The CDR3 DNA reads TGTGCCAGCAGCGCGAATTCCGGGAGCTATGGCTACACCTTC.

A single count supports this clonotype. The chain joins TRBV11-1 to TRBJ2-1, with a possible D match to TRBD1 (5 bases). Germline V CDR1 and CDR2: SGHAT, FQDESV (reference sequence). CDR3 length equals 14 residues. Trimming cost V 7 bases and J 7 bases, with 17 bases left between them. The CDR3 protein is CASTLEGAENEQFF. The CDR3 coding sequence is TGTGCCAGCACCCTTGAAGGGGCTGAGAATGAGCAGTTCTTC.

This clonotype was recorded at least ten times. The rearrangement links TRBV4-1 to TRBJ2-3; D possibly corresponds to TRBD2 (6 bases). V was clipped by 4 bases and J by 4 bases, with 12 bases between them. Per germline, CDR1 MGHRA and CDR2 YSYEKL. The CDR3 consists of 14 residues. The CDR3 loop reads CASSPGTGSDTQYF. In DNA, the CDR3 is TGCGCCAGCAGCCCTGGGACTGGATCAGATACGCAGTATTTT.

The chain couples TRBV20-1 to TRBJ2-3; no clear D gene. CDR3 length: 15 amino acids. The V and J ends lost 5 bases and 1 base respectively, with 16 bases between them. Germline V gene sequence: CDR1 DFQATT, CDR2 SNEGSKA (reference sequence). For the CDR3, the DNA is TGCAGTGCTTCTGACTTCCGGGCTCGCACAGATACGCAGTATTTT. Encoded protein: CSASDFRARTDTQYF.

This chain uses TRBV29-1 with TRBJ2-2; D remains ambiguous. This CDR3 is 10 amino acids long. The germline V and J ends were trimmed by 6 bases and 5 bases, with 4 bases remaining between them. Germline CDR1 SQVTM, CDR2 ANQGSEA. In nucleotides, the CDR3 is TGCAGCGTCTTAACCGGGGAGCTGTTTTTT. It specifies CSVLTGELFF.

The chain joins TRBV19 to TRBJ1-2; D might be TRBD1 (5 bases). The CDR3 spans 12 residues. Deletions cut 7 bases from V and 8 bases from J, with 14 bases between. Germline values: CDR1 LNHDA, CDR2 SQIVND (reference sequence). CDR3 amino acids: CASTAGFVGYTF. The CDR3, as DNA: TGTGCCAGTACCGCAGGGTTCGTGGGCTACACCTTC.

The genes are TRBV20-1 and TRBJ2-7; 9 bases agree with TRBD2. V was clipped by 5 bases and J by 2 bases; unmatched bases: 7. CDR1 DFQATT and CDR2 SNEGSKA come from the germline V gene (reference sequence). The CDR3 is made up of 14 amino acids. CDR3 in DNA: TGCAGTGCTCTGGAGACTAGCGGAACCTACGAGCAGTACTTC. This encodes CSALETSGTYEQYF.